This is a list of T cell receptor beta chains from one sample in a study of T cell responses to AZD1222 COVID-19 vaccine. The data were produced by immunoSEQ multiplex PCR, yet TCRdb's version contains in-frame clones alone and is incomplete. The sample yields 150,000 to 200,000 clones, roughly 94% seen once. Sequences were derived from peripheral blood, sampled on day 0 of AZD1222 vaccination. These receptor sequences come from an adult in good health. Both conserved end residues are part of each CDR3. Fields, in order: clone size, J gene, V gene, D gene, CDR3 DNA, CDR3 protein. The D gene is left open where the match is weak. Expanded clones are given a class, and other clones once, few, many or no size at all.

abundance: .
j_gene: TRBJ1-2
v_gene: TRBV11-2
d_gene: TRBD1
CDR3nt: TGTGCCAGCAGCTCTGAGGGGGCGCTAAAAACCTTC
CDR3aa: CASSSEGALKTF

abundance: .
j_gene: TRBJ2-2
v_gene: TRBV19
d_gene: TRBD2
CDR3nt: TGTGCCAGTAGTACCTACGGACTAGTGTGGGAGCTGTTTTTT
CDR3aa: CASSTYGLVWELFF

abundance: .
j_gene: TRBJ1-5
v_gene: TRBV28
d_gene: TRBD1
CDR3nt: TGTGCCAGCAGTTTGTGGACAGGGGGACAGCCCCAGCATTTT
CDR3aa: CASSLWTGGQPQHF

abundance: once
j_gene: TRBJ2-5
v_gene: TRBV12-3/TRBV12-4
d_gene: .
CDR3nt: TGTGCCAGCAGTTTGGAGGAGACCCAGTACTTC
CDR3aa: CASSLEETQYF

abundance: .
j_gene: TRBJ2-7
v_gene: TRBV9
d_gene: .
CDR3nt: TGTGCCAGCAGCCGCGGGGAAGACGGGTGGTCCTACGAGCAGTACTTC
CDR3aa: CASSRGEDGWSYEQYF

abundance: .
j_gene: TRBJ1-1
v_gene: TRBV11-2
d_gene: .
CDR3nt: TGTGCCAGCCAGTTAGGGGGAACTGAAGCTTTCTTT
CDR3aa: CASQLGGTEAFF

abundance: many
j_gene: TRBJ1-6
v_gene: TRBV18
d_gene: TRBD1
CDR3nt: TGTGCCAGCTCTCGCGAACAGGGGGCAAATAATTCACCCCTCCACTTT
CDR3aa: CASSREQGANNSPLHF

abundance: .
j_gene: TRBJ2-2
v_gene: TRBV28
d_gene: .
CDR3nt: TGTGCCAGCAGTTTACGGCAGCTACCCGGGGAGCTGTTTTTT
CDR3aa: CASSLRQLPGELFF

abundance: .
j_gene: TRBJ2-7
v_gene: TRBV5-1
d_gene: .
CDR3nt: TGCGCCAGCAGCCCAGGGCAGGCCGGATACGAGCAGTACTTC
CDR3aa: CASSPGQAGYEQYF

abundance: .
j_gene: TRBJ2-1
v_gene: TRBV19
d_gene: TRBD1
CDR3nt: TGTGCCAGTAGTCGTGACAGGGACCCCTACAATGAGCAGTTCTTC
CDR3aa: CASSRDRDPYNEQFF

abundance: .
j_gene: TRBJ2-7
v_gene: TRBV3-1/TRBV3-2
d_gene: .
CDR3nt: TGTGCCAGCAGCTGGGGGTACGAGCAGTACTTC
CDR3aa: CASSWGYEQYF

abundance: .
j_gene: TRBJ2-5
v_gene: TRBV9
d_gene: .
CDR3nt: TGTGCCAGCAGCCCGCCCAGGGTTGAGACCCAGTACTTC
CDR3aa: CASSPPRVETQYF

abundance: .
j_gene: TRBJ2-3
v_gene: TRBV6-1
d_gene: .
CDR3nt: TGTGCCAGCAGTGAGACTCTAGGCGTGAGGTCTCCGTATTTT
CDR3aa: CASSETLGVRSPYF

abundance: once
j_gene: TRBJ1-5
v_gene: TRBV19
d_gene: .
CDR3nt: TGTGCCAGTAGTGGGATTAGTGGGGCGGGCCCGGCTCAGAATCAGCCCCAGCATTTT
CDR3aa: CASSGISGAGPAQNQPQHF

abundance: .
j_gene: TRBJ1-4
v_gene: TRBV6-5
d_gene: TRBD1
CDR3nt: TGTGCCAGCAGTTTTACAGGGGAAGGGAAAAAACTGTTTTTT
CDR3aa: CASSFTGEGKKLFF

abundance: .
j_gene: TRBJ2-5
v_gene: TRBV27
d_gene: TRBD2
CDR3nt: TGTGCCAGCAGTTTTAGCGGGAGGGGGGAGACCCAGTACTTC
CDR3aa: CASSFSGRGETQYF

abundance: .
j_gene: TRBJ1-2
v_gene: TRBV28
d_gene: .
CDR3nt: TGTGCCAGCAGTTACCCGGGGGCAAACTATGGCTACACCTTC
CDR3aa: CASSYPGANYGYTF

abundance: .
j_gene: TRBJ2-7
v_gene: TRBV6-1
d_gene: .
CDR3nt: TGTGCCAGCAGTGAAGGACCCGACTCCTACGAGCAGTACTTC
CDR3aa: CASSEGPDSYEQYF

abundance: .
j_gene: TRBJ2-7
v_gene: TRBV12-3/TRBV12-4
d_gene: TRBD1
CDR3nt: TGTGCCAGCAGTCCGGGACAGGGATACGAGCAGTACTTC
CDR3aa: CASSPGQGYEQYF

abundance: .
j_gene: TRBJ1-4
v_gene: TRBV2
d_gene: .
CDR3nt: TGTGCCAGCAGTGCCTCGTGGGACACAACTAATGAAAAACTGTTTTTT
CDR3aa: CASSASWDTTNEKLFF

abundance: .
j_gene: TRBJ1-6
v_gene: TRBV30
d_gene: .
CDR3nt: TGTGCCTGGAACGGGGGAAGGGTACCTGGGTCACCCCTCCACTTT
CDR3aa: CAWNGGRVPGSPLHF

abundance: .
j_gene: TRBJ2-1
v_gene: TRBV10-3
d_gene: .
CDR3nt: TGTGCCATCAGTGATCTGGCAGCCTCCTCCTACAATGAGCAGTTCTTC
CDR3aa: CAISDLAASSYNEQFF

abundance: once
j_gene: TRBJ2-5
v_gene: TRBV4-1
d_gene: .
CDR3nt: TGCGCCAGCAGCCCGCGGACAGTCCAAGAGACCCAGTACTTC
CDR3aa: CASSPRTVQETQYF

abundance: .
j_gene: TRBJ2-5
v_gene: TRBV7-8
d_gene: .
CDR3nt: TGTGCCAGCAGCTCAGCCCCCGGCGAGAGGACGGGGGAAGAGACCCAGTACTTC
CDR3aa: CASSSAPGERTGEETQYF

abundance: .
j_gene: TRBJ2-1
v_gene: TRBV7-2
d_gene: .
CDR3nt: TGTGCCAGCGACGGGGACGGGGAAGAGCAGTTCTTC
CDR3aa: CASDGDGEEQFF

abundance: .
j_gene: TRBJ1-1
v_gene: TRBV15
d_gene: .
CDR3nt: TGTGCCACCAGCAGAACAGGGAACACTGAAGCTTTCTTT
CDR3aa: CATSRTGNTEAFF

abundance: once
j_gene: TRBJ1-2
v_gene: TRBV7-9
d_gene: .
CDR3nt: TGTGCCAGCAGCTTATTTGAACAGCAGTCCCGTCCTGGCTATGGCTACACCTTC
CDR3aa: CASSLFEQQSRPGYGYTF

abundance: .
j_gene: TRBJ1-1
v_gene: TRBV5-5
d_gene: .
CDR3nt: TGTGCCAGCAGCTCATTTACTGAAGCTTTCTTT
CDR3aa: CASSSFTEAFF

abundance: .
j_gene: TRBJ2-2
v_gene: TRBV5-1
d_gene: .
CDR3nt: TGCGCCAGCAGCTGGGCGGGGCAGGGGACCGGGGAGCTGTTTTTT
CDR3aa: CASSWAGQGTGELFF

abundance: .
j_gene: TRBJ1-4
v_gene: TRBV5-1
d_gene: .
CDR3nt: TGCGCCAGCAGCTTGGGCGAGGCGTATGGAGAAAAACTGTTTTTT
CDR3aa: CASSLGEAYGEKLFF